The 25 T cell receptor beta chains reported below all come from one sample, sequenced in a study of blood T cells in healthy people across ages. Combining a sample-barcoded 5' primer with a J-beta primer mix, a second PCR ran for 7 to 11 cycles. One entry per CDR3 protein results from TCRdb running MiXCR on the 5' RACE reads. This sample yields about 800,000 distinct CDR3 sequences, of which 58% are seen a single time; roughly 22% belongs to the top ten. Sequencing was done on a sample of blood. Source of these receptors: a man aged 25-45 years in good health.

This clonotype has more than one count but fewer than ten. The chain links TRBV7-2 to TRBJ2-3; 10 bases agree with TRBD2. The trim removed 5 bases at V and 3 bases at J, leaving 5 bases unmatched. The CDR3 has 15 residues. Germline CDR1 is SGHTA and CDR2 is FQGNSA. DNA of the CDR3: TGTGCCAGCAGCCCCGGACTAGCGGAGACAGATACGCAGTATTTT. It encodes CASSPGLAETDTQYF.

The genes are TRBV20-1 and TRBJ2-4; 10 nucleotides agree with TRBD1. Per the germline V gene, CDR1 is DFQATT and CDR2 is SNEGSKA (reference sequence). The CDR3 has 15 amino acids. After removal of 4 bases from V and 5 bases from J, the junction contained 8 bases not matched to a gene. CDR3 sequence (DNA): TGCAGTGCTATCGGTGACAGGGGGCGCGAAAACATTCAGTACTTC. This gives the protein CSAIGDRGRENIQYF.

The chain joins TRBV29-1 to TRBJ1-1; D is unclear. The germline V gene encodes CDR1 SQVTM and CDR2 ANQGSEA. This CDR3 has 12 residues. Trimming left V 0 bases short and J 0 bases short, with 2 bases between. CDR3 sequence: CSVEDLNTEAFF. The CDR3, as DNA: TGCAGCGTTGAAGATTTGAACACTGAAGCTTTCTTT.

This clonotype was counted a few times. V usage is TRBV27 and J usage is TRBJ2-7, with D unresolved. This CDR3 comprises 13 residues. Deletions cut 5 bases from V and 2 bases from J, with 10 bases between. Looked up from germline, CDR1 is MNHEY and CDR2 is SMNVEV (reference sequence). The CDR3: CASSRNTAYEQYF. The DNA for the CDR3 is TGTGCCAGCAGTCGGAACACAGCCTACGAGCAGTACTTC.

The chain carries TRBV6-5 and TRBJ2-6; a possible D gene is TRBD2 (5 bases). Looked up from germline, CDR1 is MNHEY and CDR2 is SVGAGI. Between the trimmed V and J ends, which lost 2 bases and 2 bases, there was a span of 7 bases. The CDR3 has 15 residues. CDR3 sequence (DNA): TGTGCCAGCAGTTACATGACTACTGGGGCCAACGTCCTGACTTTC. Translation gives CASSYMTTGANVLTF.

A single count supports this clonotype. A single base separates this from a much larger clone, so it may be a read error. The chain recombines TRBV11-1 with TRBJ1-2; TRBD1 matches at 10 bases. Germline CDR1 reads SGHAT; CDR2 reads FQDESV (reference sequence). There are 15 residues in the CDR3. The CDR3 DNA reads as TGTGCCAACAGCTCCGGGGGACAGGGGTTCGAGGGCTACACCTTC. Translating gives CANSSGGQGFEGYTF.

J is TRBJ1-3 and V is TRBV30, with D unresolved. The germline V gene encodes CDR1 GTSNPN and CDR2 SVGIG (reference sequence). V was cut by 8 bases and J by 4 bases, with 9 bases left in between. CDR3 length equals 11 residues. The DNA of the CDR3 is TGTGCCCGGAATACGGGAAACACCATATATTTT. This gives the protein CARNTGNTIYF.

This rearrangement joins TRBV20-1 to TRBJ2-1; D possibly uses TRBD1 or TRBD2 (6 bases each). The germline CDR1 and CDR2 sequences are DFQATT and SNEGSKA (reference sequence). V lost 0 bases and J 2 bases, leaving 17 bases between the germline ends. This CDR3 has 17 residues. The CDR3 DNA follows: TGCAGTGCTAGAGATCTAGGGGGGACTGGTGCCTACAATGAGCAGTTCTTC. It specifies CSARDLGGTGAYNEQFF.

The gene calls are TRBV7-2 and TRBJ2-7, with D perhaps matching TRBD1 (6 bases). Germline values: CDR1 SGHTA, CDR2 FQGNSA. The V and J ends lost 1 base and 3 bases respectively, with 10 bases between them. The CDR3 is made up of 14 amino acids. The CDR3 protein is CASSLGPGDYEQYF. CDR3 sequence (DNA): TGTGCCAGCAGCTTAGGTCCAGGGGACTACGAGCAGTACTTC.

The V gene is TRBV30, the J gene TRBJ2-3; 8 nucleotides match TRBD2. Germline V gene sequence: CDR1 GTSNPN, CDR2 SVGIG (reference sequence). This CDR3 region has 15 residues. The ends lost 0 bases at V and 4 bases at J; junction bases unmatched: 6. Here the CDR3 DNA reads TGTGCCTGGAGTGTGACAGCGGGAGTTGCAGATACGCAGTATTTT. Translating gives CAWSVTAGVADTQYF.

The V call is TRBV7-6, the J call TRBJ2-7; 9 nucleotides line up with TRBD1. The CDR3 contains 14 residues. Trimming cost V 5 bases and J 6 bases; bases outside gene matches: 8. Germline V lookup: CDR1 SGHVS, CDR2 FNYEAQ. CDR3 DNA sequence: TGTGCCAGCAGCGCCGGGACAGGGTTCGCCGAGCAGTACTTC. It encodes CASSAGTGFAEQYF.

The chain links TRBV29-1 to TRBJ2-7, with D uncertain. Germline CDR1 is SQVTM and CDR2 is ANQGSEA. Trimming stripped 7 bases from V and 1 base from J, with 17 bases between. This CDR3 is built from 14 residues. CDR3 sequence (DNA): TGCAGCGCGTGCCTTGCCAAGGGTTCCTACGAGCAGTACTTC. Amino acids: CSACLAKGSYEQYF.

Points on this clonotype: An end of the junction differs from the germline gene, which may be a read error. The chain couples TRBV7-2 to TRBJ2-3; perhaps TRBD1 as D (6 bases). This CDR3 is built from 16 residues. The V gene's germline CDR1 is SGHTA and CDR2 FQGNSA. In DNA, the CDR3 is TGTGCCAGCAGCACCCGACTGCACGGGCGGACAGATATGCAGTATTTT. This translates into CASSTRLHGRTDMQYF.

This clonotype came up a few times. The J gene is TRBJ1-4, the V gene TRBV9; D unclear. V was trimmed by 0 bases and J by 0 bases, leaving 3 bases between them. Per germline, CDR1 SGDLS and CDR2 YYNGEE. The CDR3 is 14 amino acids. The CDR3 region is CASSVDATNEKLFF. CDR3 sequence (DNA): TGTGCCAGCAGCGTAGACGCAACTAATGAAAAACTGTTTTTT. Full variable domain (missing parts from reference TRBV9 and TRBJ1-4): DSGVTQTPKHLITATGQRVTLRCSPRSGDLSVYWYQQSLDQGLQFLIQYYNGEERAKGNILERFSAQQFPDLHSELNLSSLELGDSALYFCASSVDATNEKLFFGSGTQLSVL.

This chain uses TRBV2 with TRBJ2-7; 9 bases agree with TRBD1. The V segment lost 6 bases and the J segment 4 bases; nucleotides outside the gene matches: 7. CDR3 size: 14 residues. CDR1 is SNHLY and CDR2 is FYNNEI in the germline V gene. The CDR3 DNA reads TGTGCCAGCAGCTCCGGGACAGGGTGGTACGAGCAGTACTTC. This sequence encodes CASSSGTGWYEQYF.

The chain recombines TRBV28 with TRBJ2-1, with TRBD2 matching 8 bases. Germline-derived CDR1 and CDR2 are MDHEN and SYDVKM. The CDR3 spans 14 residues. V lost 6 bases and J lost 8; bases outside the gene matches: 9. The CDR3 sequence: CASSSSREGYEQFF. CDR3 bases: TGTGCCAGCAGCTCCTCCCGGGAGGGCTATGAGCAGTTCTTC.

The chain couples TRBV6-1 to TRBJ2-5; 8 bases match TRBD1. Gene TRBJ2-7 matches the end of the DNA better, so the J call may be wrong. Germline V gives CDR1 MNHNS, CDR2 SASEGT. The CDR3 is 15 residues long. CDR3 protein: CASSDDRGTGYEQYF. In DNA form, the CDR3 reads TGTGCCAGCAGTGACGACAGGGGAACAGGCTACGAGCAGTACTTC.

For the CDR3, the DNA is TGTGCCAGCAGCCCCGGGTTCACCTATAGCACAGATACGCAGTATTTT. Translated: CASSPGFTYSTDTQYF. This chain joins TRBV2 and TRBJ2-3; D gene unclear. Between the trimmed V and J ends, which lost 6 bases and 0 bases, there was a span of 16 bases. CDR1 and CDR2 (germline): SNHLY, FYNNEI. The CDR3 sequence is 16 residues long.

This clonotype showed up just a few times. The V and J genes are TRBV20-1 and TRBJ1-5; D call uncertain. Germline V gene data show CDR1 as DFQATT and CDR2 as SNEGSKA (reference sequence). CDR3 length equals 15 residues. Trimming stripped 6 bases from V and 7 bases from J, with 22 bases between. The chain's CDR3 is CSAPGRAALDQPQHF. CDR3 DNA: TGCAGTGCACCAGGACGGGCCGCCCTTGACCAGCCCCAGCATTTT.

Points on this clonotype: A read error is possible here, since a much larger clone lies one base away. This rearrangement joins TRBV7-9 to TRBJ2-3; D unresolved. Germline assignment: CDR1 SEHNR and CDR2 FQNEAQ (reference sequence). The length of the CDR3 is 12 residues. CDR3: CTSSFIPDTQYF. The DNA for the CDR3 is TGTACCAGCAGCTTCATTCCAGATACGCAGTATTTT.

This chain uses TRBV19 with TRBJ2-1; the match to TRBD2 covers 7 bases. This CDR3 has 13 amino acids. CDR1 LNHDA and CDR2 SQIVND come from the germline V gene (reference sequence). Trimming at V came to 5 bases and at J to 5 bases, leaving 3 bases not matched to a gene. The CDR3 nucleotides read TGTGCCAGTAGTCGGCGGGGGAACAATGAGCAGTTCTTC. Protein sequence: CASSRRGNNEQFF.

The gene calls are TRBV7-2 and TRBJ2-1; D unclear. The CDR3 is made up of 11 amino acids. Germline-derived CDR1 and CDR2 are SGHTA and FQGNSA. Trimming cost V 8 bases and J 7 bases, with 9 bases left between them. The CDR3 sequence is CASAEWNEQFF. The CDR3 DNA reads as TGTGCCAGCGCAGAGTGGAATGAGCAGTTCTTC. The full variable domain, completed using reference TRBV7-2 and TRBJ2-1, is GAGVSQSPSNKVTEKGKDVELRCDPISGHTALYWYRQSLGQGLEFLIYFQGNSAPDKSGLPSDRFSAERTGGSVSTLTIQRTQQEDSAVYLCASAEWNEQFFGPGTRLTVL.

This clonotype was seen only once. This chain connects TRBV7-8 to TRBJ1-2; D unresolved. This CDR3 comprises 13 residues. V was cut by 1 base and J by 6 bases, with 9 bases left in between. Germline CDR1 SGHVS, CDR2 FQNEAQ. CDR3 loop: CASSLDFRHGYTF. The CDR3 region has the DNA TGTGCCAGCAGCTTAGACTTTAGACATGGCTACACCTTC.

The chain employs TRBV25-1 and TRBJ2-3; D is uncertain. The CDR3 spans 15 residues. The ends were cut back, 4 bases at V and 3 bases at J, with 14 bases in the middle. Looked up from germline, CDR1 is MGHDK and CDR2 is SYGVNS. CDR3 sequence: CASSGPHTGTDTQYF. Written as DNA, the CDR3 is TGTGCCAGCAGTGGGCCCCATACCGGGACAGATACGCAGTATTTT.

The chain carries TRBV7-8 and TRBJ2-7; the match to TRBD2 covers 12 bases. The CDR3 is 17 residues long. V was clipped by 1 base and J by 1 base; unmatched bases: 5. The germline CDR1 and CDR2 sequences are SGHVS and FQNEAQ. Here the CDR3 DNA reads TGTGCCAGCAGCTTAGGCCCCCTAGCGGGGGGGTCCTACGAGCAGTACTTC. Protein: CASSLGPLAGGSYEQYF. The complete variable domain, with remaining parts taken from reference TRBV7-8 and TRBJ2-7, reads GAGVSQSPRYKVAKRGQDVALRCDPISGHVSLFWYQQALGQGPEFLTYFQNEAQLDKSGLPSDRFFAERPEGSVSTLKIQRTQQEDSAVYLCASSLGPLAGGSYEQYFGPGTRLTVT.